The 5 T cell receptor beta chains reported below all come from one sample, sequenced in a study of T cell responses to AZD1222 COVID-19 vaccine. Profiling relied on immunoSEQ multiplex PCR, and the TCRdb table lists in-frame clones only, not all of them. The sample records 200,000 to 250,000 clones, approximately 94% being singletons. The sequences come from peripheral blood, collected 28 days after the second dose of the MenACWY control vaccine. The source is an adult who received the MenACWY meningococcal vaccine as a control.

The genes are TRBV9 and TRBJ2-1; D perhaps matches TRBD2 (5 bases). CDR1 is SGDLS and CDR2 is YYNGEE in the germline V gene. This CDR3 region has 14 residues. V lost 1 base, J lost 4 bases, and 9 bases lay in between. DNA of the CDR3: TGTGCCAGCAGCGTAAAAGCGGAATACAATGAGCAGTTCTTC. This sequence encodes CASSVKAEYNEQFF.

The chain employs TRBV7-6 and TRBJ2-7; maybe TRBD1 (5 bases). The germline V gene encodes CDR1 SGHVS and CDR2 FNYEAQ. Trimming removed 0 bases from V and 7 bases from J, with 19 bases in between. The CDR3 has 16 residues. The CDR3 DNA is TGTGCCAGCAGCTTAGCCAGCGACAGAGGTACTCATGAGCAGTACTTC. Translation: CASSLASDRGTHEQYF.

The chain joins TRBV5-1 to TRBJ1-4; a weak D match, TRBD1 (5 bases). CDR3 length: 13 amino acids. V lost 3 bases and J 8 bases, leaving 11 bases between the germline ends. Looked up from germline, CDR1 is SGHRS and CDR2 is YFSETQ. The CDR3 region is CASSWDLQEKLFF. The CDR3 nucleotides read TGCGCCAGCAGCTGGGACTTACAGGAAAAACTGTTTTTT.

The V and J genes are TRBV25-1 and TRBJ1-6; tentatively, D is TRBD1 (5 bases). Germline V lookup: CDR1 MGHDK, CDR2 SYGVNS. This CDR3 region has 16 residues. V lost 3 bases, J lost 2 bases, and 11 bases lay in between. The CDR3 region has the DNA TGTGCCAGCAGTGACTTGGAGACAGCCTATAATTCACCCCTCCACTTT. As protein: CASSDLETAYNSPLHF.

CDR3 sequence (DNA): TGCGCCAGCAGCCAAGACCCTGGGGTCCTCACAGATACGCAGTATTTT. Its protein is CASSQDPGVLTDTQYF. The chain has TRBV4-1 and TRBJ2-3; D gene ambiguous. Between the trimmed V and J ends, which lost 0 bases and 2 bases, there was a span of 12 bases. The germline CDR1 and CDR2 sequences are MGHRA and YSYEKL. The CDR3 runs to 16 residues.